Listed here are 18 T cell receptor beta chains from one sample, sequenced in a study of PD-1 blockade in classical Hodgkin lymphoma. Here immunoSEQ multiplex PCR was the method, and the copy in TCRdb shows in-frame clones only, minus some. The profile covers tens of thousands of clones, with approximately 88% appearing a single time and approximately 22% taken by the ten largest. Each and every patient relapsed after autologous stem cell transplantation, and patients got differing brentuximab vedotin exposure. Specimen: peripheral blood mononuclear cells (PBMCs), collected at baseline. The source of these receptors is a human donor with classical Hodgkin lymphoma.

V usage is TRBV7-9 and J usage is TRBJ2-7, with D tentatively TRBD2 (6 bases). V lost 6 bases to trimming and J lost 2 bases, with 26 bases between them. Germline assignment: CDR1 SEHNR and CDR2 FQNEAQ (reference sequence). The CDR3 is 18 amino acids. The CDR3 DNA is TGTGCCAGCAGTTTCGGAGGGGCCGGCTGGGTCCGAGCCTACGAGCAGTACTTC. Residues: CASSFGGAGWVRAYEQYF.

The chain links TRBV7-2 to TRBJ2-4; TRBD2 aligns across 10 bases. This CDR3 is 18 amino acids long. Trimming removed 1 base from V and 0 bases from J; junction bases left unmatched: 6. Germline lookup yields CDR1 SGHTA and CDR2 FQGNSA. Written as DNA, the CDR3 is TGTGCCAGCAGCTTAGAAGGTCTAGCGGGAGTAGCCAAAAACATTCAGTACTTC. Amino acids: CASSLEGLAGVAKNIQYF.

The chain joins TRBV6-6 to TRBJ2-3; 11 nucleotides match TRBD2. V lost 6 bases and J lost 4; bases outside the gene matches: 9. The CDR3 is made up of 16 amino acids. Germline CDR1 and CDR2: MNHNY and SVGAGI (reference sequence). The CDR3 nucleotides are TGTGCCAGCAGACCACTAGCGGGAGACTTTTCAGATACGCAGTATTTT. Amino acids: CASRPLAGDFSDTQYF.

This chain joins TRBV7-2 and TRBJ1-5, with a possible D match to TRBD1 (5 bases). Trimming removed 5 bases from V and 6 bases from J, with 11 bases in between. The CDR3 loop spans 13 amino acids. Germline CDR1 and CDR2: SGHTA and FQGNSA. The CDR3 is CASSPGRGQPQHF. CDR3 nucleotide sequence: TGTGCCAGCAGCCCGGGACGAGGTCAGCCCCAGCATTTT.

The count of this clone is one. This sequence joins TRBV6-4 and TRBJ1-5, with D possibly TRBD1 on 6 matching bases. Trimming removed 6 bases at V and 6 bases at J, with 15 bases between. The germline CDR1 and CDR2 sequences are MRHNA and SNTAGT. The CDR3 is 14 residues long. CDR3 sequence (DNA): TGTGCCAGCAGCGCGGACAGATGGGGTCAGCCCCAGCATTTT. This codes for CASSADRWGQPQHF.

This chain links TRBV4-1 with TRBJ1-2; the D gene is possibly TRBD1 (5 bases). V lost 1 base, J lost 1 base, and 13 bases lay in between. Per the germline V gene, CDR1 is MGHRA and CDR2 is YSYEKL. The CDR3 sequence is 16 residues long. CDR3 amino acids: CASSQVLGHYNYGYTF. CDR3 in DNA: TGCGCCAGCAGCCAAGTTCTTGGACACTATAACTATGGCTACACCTTC.

V is TRBV6-1 and J is TRBJ1-3, with 8 bases that match TRBD1. Germline CDR1 and CDR2: MNHNS and SASEGT. This CDR3 comprises 13 residues. Trimming cost V 8 bases and J 7 bases; bases outside gene matches: 7. CDR3 coding DNA: TGTGCCAGCCGGGACAGGACGCCGAACACCATATATTTT. Its translation: CASRDRTPNTIYF.

The V call is TRBV19, the J call TRBJ2-1; 7 bases map to TRBD2. This CDR3 is 14 amino acids long. Losses at the gene ends were 5 bases for V and 4 bases for J; bases not matched to a gene: 5. Germline CDR1 reads LNHDA; CDR2 reads SQIVND (reference sequence). CDR3 DNA sequence: TGTGCCAGTAGTCTAAGCGGGGTGTACAATGAGCAGTTCTTC. Its protein is CASSLSGVYNEQFF.

The V and J genes are TRBV2 and TRBJ1-2; weak D call: TRBD1 (6 bases). CDR3 length equals 13 residues. V lost 7 bases, J lost 3 bases, and 12 bases lay in between. Germline CDR1 SNHLY, CDR2 FYNNEI. The CDR3 loop reads CASTQGPDYGYTF. The CDR3 nucleotides read TGTGCCAGCACCCAGGGGCCGGACTATGGCTACACCTTC.

CDR3 sequence: CASTGLAGGYEQYF. As DNA, the CDR3 is TGTGCCAGCACCGGACTAGCGGGAGGTTACGAGCAGTACTTC. V is TRBV6-6 and J is TRBJ2-7, with 14 bases lining up with TRBD2. V trimming: 7 bases; J trimming: 4 bases; junction bases outside the gene matches: 3. This CDR3 is 14 amino acids long. Germline CDR1 reads MNHNY; CDR2 reads SVGAGI (reference sequence).

This chain uses TRBV19 with TRBJ1-2; D might be TRBD1 (6 bases). V lost 3 bases to trimming and J lost 6 bases, with 14 bases between them. Looked up from germline, CDR1 is LNHDA and CDR2 is SQIVND (reference sequence). This CDR3 is built from 14 residues. CDR3 coding DNA: TGTGCCAGTAGTATGACGGGGGGCGCGGATGGCTACACCTTC. Translation: CASSMTGGADGYTF.

The CDR3 DNA reads as TGTGCCTGGACCCCACCCGGGCTAGCGGGAGGGCATGAGCAGTTCTTC. This translates into CAWTPPGLAGGHEQFF. This chain connects TRBV30 to TRBJ2-1; 12 nucleotides match TRBD2. V was clipped by 4 bases and J by 8 bases; unmatched bases: 12. The CDR3 is 16 amino acids. Germline CDR1 and CDR2: GTSNPN and SVGIG (reference sequence).

The V gene is TRBV4-3, the J gene TRBJ2-7; D is perhaps TRBD2 (6 bases). CDR3 length: 15 residues. V was clipped by 0 bases and J by 0 bases, with 9 bases between them. Germline loops: CDR1 LGHNA, CDR2 YSLEER. The CDR3 DNA reads as TGCGCCAGCAGCCAAGAAGCCGGGAGCTCCTACGAGCAGTACTTC. Its translation is CASSQEAGSSYEQYF.

The V and J genes are TRBV7-9 and TRBJ2-7; 8 bases are shared with TRBD1. Trimming took 4 bases from V and 6 from J; bases not matched to a gene: 8. Germline V gene data show CDR1 as SEHNR and CDR2 as FQNEAQ (reference sequence). CDR3 length equals 14 residues. DNA for the CDR3: TGTGCCAGCAGCTCCCATTCCAGGGGGCTCGAGCAGTACTTC. Translated: CASSSHSRGLEQYF. The entire variable domain, with the rest obtained from reference TRBV7-9 and TRBJ2-7, is as follows: DTGVSQNPRHKITKRGQNVTFRCDPISEHNRLYWYRQTLGQGPEFLTYFQNEAQLEKSRLLSDRFSAERPKGSFSTLEIQRTEQGDSAMYLCASSSHSRGLEQYFGPGTRLTVT.

This rearrangement joins TRBV5-1 to TRBJ2-1; the match to TRBD2 covers 12 bases. Germline loops: CDR1 SGHRS, CDR2 YFSETQ. The V gene end was trimmed by 0 bases and the J gene end by 8 bases; junction bases not matched to a gene: 6. The CDR3 sequence is 16 residues long. The CDR3 sequence: CASSLAATSGSHEQFF. The CDR3 region has the DNA TGCGCCAGCAGCTTGGCGGCGACTAGCGGGAGCCATGAGCAGTTCTTC.

The rearrangement uses TRBV4-2 and TRBJ2-1; D possibly uses TRBD1 or TRBD2 (6 bases each). This CDR3 is built from 17 residues. Germline V gene data show CDR1 as LGHNA and CDR2 as YNFKEQ. The germline V and J ends were trimmed by 1 base and 0 bases, with 13 bases remaining between them. CDR3 nucleotide sequence: TGTGCCAGCAGCCAAGGCATAGCGGACAGCTCCTACAATGAGCAGTTCTTC. It specifies CASSQGIADSSYNEQFF.

The chain carries TRBV7-9 and TRBJ2-5; 8 bases are shared with TRBD1. V was pared by 5 bases and J by 2 bases, with 7 bases of the junction left unmatched. This CDR3 region has 15 residues. Germline V gene sequence: CDR1 SEHNR, CDR2 FQNEAQ (reference sequence). CDR3 sequence: CASSDGQGPQETQYF. The CDR3 DNA reads TGTGCCAGCAGCGACGGACAGGGACCTCAAGAGACCCAGTACTTC.

CDR3: CASSPGTASVPYNEQFF. The CDR3 region has the DNA TGCGCCAGCAGCCCAGGGACGGCTAGTGTCCCGTACAATGAGCAGTTCTTC. The chain combines TRBV4-3 with TRBJ2-1; either TRBD1 or TRBD2 may fit D (5 bases each). The CDR3 has 17 amino acids. Trimming pared 4 bases from V and 4 bases from J, leaving 20 bases between. Germline V gene data show CDR1 as LGHNA and CDR2 as YSLEER.